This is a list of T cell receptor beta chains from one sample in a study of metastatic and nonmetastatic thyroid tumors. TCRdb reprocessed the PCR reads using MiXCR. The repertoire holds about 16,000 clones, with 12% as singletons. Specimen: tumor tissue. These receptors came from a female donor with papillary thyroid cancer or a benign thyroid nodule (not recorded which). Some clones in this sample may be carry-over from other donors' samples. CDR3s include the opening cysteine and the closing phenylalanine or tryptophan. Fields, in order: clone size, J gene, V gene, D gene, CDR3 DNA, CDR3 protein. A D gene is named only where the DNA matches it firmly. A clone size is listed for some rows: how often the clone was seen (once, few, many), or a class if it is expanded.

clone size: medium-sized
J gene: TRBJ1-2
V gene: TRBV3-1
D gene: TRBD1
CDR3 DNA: TGTGCCAGCAGCCCGGGACAGGGCTATGGCTACACCTTC
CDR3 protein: CASSPGQGYGYTF

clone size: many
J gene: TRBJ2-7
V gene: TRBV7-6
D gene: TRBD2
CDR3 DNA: TGTGCCAGCAGCTTCGCCCTAGCGGGAGAGGGGTACGAGCAGTACTTC
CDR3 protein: CASSFALAGEGYEQYF

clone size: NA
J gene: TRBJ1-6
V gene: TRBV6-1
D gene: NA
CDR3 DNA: TGTGCCAGCAGTGAGAGGAGCTGTACAGGTGGCAATTCACCCCTCCACTTT
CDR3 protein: CASSERSCTGGNSPLHF

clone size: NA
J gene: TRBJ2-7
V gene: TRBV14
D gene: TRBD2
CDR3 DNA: TGTGCCAGCAGCCCTACCTACCTTAGCGGGAGGATTACCTACGAGCAGTACTTC
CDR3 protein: CASSPTYLSGRITYEQYF

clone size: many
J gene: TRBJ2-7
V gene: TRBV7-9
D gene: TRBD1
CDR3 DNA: TGTGCCAGCAATCGACAGGGGGCCCACGAGCAGTACTTC
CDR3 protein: CASNRQGAHEQYF

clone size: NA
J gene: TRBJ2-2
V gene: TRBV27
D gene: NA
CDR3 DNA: TGTGCCAGCAGTTTGGGCAGGAACACCGGGGAGCTGTTTTTT
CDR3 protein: CASSLGRNTGELFF

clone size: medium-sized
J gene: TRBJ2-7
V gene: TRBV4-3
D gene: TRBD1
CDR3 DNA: TGCGCCAGCAGCCAGCTTACCGGGACAGGGGCCTACGAGCAGTACTTC
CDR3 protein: CASSQLTGTGAYEQYF

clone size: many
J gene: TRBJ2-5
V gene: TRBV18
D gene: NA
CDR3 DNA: TGTGCCAGCTCACACAATGGGCAAGAGACCCAGTACTTC
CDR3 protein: CASSHNGQETQYF

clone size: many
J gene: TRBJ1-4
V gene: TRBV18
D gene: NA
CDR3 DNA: TGTGCCAGCTCACCTGACAGAGGCAATGAAAAACTGTTTTTT
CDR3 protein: CASSPDRGNEKLFF

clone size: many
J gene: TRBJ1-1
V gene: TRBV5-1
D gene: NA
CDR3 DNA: TGCGCCAGCAGCTTGGTGGGGGTAACTGAAGCTTTCTTT
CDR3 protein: CASSLVGVTEAFF

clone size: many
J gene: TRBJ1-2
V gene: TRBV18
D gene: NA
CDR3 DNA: TGTGCCAGCTCACCACCGGGGGAAGGGGAAGGCTACACCTTC
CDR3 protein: CASSPPGEGEGYTF

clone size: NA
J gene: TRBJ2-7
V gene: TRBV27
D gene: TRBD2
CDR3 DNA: TGTGCCAGCATTAGGACTAGCGGTTCCTACGAGCAGTACTTC
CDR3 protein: CASIRTSGSYEQYF

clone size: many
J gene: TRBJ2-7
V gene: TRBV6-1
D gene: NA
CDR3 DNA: TGTGCCAGCGCCGGGACCCAATACGAGCAGTACTTC
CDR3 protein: CASAGTQYEQYF

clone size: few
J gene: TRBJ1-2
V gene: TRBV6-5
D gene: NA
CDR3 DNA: TGTGCCAGCAGTTACTCCTTGGACACCCCAGGGGGCTACACCTTC
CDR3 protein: CASSYSLDTPGGYTF

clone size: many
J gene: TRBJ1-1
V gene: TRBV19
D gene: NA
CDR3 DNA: TGTGCCAGTAGTGCGGCAGGGACCTTGAACACTGAAGCTTTCTTT
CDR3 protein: CASSAAGTLNTEAFF

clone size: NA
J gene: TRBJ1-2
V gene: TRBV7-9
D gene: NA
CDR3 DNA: TGTGCCAGCAGCCCCTCAAGTGTAAACGGCTACACCTTC
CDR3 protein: CASSPSSVNGYTF

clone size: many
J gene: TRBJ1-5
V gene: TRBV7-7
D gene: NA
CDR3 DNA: TGTGCCAGCAGCGTCCTGAGCTATCAGCCCCAGCATTTT
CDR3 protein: CASSVLSYQPQHF

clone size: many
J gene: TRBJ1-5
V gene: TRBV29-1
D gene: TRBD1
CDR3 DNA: TGCAGCATAGGGACAGGGGACGGACAGCCCCAGCATTTT
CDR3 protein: CSIGTGDGQPQHF

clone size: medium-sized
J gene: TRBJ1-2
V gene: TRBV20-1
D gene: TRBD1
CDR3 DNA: TGCAGTGCTAGTTCATCCCCGACAGGGGACTATGGCTACACCTTC
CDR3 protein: CSASSSPTGDYGYTF

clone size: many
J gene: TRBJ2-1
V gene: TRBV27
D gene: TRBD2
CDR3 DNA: TGTGCCAGCAGAGCTCTAGCGGGCGATGAGCAGTTCTTC
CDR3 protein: CASRALAGDEQFF

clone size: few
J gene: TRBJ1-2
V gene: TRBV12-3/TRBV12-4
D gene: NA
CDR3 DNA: TGTGCCAGCAGTTTATCCCGGGGCTATGGCTACACCTTC
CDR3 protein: CASSLSRGYGYTF

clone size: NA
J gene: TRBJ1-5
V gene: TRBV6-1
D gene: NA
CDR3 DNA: TGTGCCAGCAGTGAACTGGGAGGCAATCAGCCCCAGCATTTT
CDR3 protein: CASSELGGNQPQHF

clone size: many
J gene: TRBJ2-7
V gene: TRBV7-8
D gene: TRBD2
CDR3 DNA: TGTGCCAGCAGCGGCGGACTAGTCTACGAGCAGTACTTC
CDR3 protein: CASSGGLVYEQYF

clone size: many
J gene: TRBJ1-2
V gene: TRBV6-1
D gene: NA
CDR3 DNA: TGTGCCAGCAGCTACGCAGAGTCCTATGGCTACACCTTC
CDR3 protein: CASSYAESYGYTF

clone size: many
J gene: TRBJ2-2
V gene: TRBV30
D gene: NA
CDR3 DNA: TGTGCCTGGTCCCGGGGACGCTCGGCCGGGGAGCTGTTTTTT
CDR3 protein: CAWSRGRSAGELFF

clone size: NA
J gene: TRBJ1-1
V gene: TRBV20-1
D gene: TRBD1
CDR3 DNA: TGCAGTGCTGCCGACAGGGTTAACACTGAAGCTTTCTTT
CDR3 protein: CSAADRVNTEAFF

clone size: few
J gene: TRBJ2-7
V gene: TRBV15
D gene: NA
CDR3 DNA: TGTGCCACCAGCAGAGATGTGGCAAGCAGCTCCTACGAGCAGTACTTC
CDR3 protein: CATSRDVASSSYEQYF

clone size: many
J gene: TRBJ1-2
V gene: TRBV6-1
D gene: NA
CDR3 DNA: TGTGCCAGCAGGCACCATTGGGCGGGGGGGAACTATGGCTACACCTTC
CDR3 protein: CASRHHWAGGNYGYTF

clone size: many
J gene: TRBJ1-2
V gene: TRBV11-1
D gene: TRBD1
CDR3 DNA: TGTGCCAGCAGCCCCGGACAGGATCCGGGAGCCTATGGCTACACCTTC
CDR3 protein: CASSPGQDPGAYGYTF

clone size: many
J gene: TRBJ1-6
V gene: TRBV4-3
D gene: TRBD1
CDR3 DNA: TGCGCCAGCAGCCAAGCATTAGGGACAGGTAGTAATTCACCCCTCCACTTT
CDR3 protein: CASSQALGTGSNSPLHF